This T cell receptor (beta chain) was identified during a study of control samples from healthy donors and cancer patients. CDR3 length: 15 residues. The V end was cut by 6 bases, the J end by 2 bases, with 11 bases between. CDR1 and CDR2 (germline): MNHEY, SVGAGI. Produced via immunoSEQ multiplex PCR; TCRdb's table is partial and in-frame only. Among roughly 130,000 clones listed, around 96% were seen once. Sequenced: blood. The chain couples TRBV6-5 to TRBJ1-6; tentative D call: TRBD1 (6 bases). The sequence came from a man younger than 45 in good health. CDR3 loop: CASRSRDTYNSPLHF. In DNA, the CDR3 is TGTGCCAGCAGGTCCCGGGACACCTATAATTCACCCCTCCACTTT.